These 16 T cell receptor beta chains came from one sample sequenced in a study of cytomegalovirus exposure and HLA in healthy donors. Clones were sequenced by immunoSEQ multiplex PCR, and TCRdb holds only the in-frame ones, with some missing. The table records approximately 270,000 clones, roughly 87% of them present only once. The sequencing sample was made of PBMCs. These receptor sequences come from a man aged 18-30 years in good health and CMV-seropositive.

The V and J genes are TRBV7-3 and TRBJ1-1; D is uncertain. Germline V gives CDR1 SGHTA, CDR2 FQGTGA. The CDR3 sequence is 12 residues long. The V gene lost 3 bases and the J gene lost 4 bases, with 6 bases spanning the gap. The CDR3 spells CASSFSVTEAFF. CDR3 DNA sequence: TGTGCCAGCAGCTTTAGCGTCACTGAAGCTTTCTTT.

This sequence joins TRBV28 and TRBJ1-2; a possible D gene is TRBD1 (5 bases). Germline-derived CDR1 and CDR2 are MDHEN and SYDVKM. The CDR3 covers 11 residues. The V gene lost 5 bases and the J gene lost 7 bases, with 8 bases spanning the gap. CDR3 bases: TGTGCCAGCAGTCTCACAGGTGGCTACACCTTC. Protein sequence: CASSLTGGYTF.

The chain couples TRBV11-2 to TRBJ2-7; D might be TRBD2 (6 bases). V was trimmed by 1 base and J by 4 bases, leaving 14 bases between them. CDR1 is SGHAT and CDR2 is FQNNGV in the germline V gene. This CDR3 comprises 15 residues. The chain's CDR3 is CASSLGSGVGYEQYF. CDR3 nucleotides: TGTGCCAGCAGCTTAGGTAGCGGAGTCGGGTACGAGCAGTACTTC.

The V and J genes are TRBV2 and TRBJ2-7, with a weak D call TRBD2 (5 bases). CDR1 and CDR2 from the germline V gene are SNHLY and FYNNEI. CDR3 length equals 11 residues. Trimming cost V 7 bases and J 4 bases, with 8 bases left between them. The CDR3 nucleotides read TGTGCCAGCATGGGCGGGTACGAGCAGTACTTC. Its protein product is CASMGGYEQYF.

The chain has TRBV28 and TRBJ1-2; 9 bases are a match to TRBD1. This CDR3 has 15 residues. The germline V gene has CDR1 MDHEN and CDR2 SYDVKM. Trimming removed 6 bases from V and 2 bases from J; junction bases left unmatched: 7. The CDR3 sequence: CASRNTGTGNYGYTF. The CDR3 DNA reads TGTGCCAGCAGGAATACCGGGACAGGGAACTATGGCTACACCTTC.

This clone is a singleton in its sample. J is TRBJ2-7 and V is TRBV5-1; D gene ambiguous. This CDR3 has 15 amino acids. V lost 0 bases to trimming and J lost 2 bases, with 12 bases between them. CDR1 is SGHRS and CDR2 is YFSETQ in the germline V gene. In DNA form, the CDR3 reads TGCGCCAGCAGCTTGGTAGGAGACTCCGCCTACGAGCAGTACTTC. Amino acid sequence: CASSLVGDSAYEQYF.

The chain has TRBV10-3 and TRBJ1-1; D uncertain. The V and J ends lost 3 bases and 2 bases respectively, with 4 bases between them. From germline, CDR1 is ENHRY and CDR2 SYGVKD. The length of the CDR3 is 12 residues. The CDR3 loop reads CAISDSNTEAFF. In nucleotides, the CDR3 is TGTGCCATCAGTGACAGTAACACTGAAGCTTTCTTT.

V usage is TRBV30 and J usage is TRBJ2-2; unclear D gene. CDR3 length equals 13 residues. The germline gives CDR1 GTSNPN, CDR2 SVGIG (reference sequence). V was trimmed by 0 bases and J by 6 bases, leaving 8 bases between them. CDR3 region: CAWSVGFPGELFF. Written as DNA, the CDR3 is TGTGCCTGGAGTGTCGGGTTTCCCGGGGAGCTGTTTTTT. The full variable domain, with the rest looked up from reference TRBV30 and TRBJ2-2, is SQTIHQWPATLVQPVGSPLSLECTVEGTSNPNLYWYRQAAGRGLQLLFYSVGIGQISSEVPQNLSASRPQDRQFILSSKKLLLSDSGFYLCAWSVGFPGELFFGEGSRLTVL.

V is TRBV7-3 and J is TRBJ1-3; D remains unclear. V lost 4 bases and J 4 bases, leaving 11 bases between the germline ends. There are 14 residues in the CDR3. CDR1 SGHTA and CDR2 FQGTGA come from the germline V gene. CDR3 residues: CASSSPGVGNTIYF. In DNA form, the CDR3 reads TGTGCCAGCAGCTCCCCCGGAGTGGGAAACACCATATATTTT.

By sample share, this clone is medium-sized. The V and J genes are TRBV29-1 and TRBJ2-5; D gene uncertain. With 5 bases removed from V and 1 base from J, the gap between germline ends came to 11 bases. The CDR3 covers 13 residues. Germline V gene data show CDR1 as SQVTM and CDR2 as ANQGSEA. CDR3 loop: CSVPMQVQETQYF. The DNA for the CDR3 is TGCAGCGTTCCCATGCAAGTCCAAGAGACCCAGTACTTC.

The DNA of the CDR3 is TGTGCCAGCAGCCGAGGACTAGCGGGCCAAAGGGGGACCCAGTACTTC. Amino acids: CASSRGLAGQRGTQYF. This rearrangement joins TRBV27 to TRBJ2-5; 11 bases fit TRBD2. Trimming at V came to 6 bases and at J to 7 bases, leaving 13 bases not matched to a gene. Germline assignment: CDR1 MNHEY and CDR2 SMNVEV (reference sequence). The CDR3 extends over 16 amino acids.

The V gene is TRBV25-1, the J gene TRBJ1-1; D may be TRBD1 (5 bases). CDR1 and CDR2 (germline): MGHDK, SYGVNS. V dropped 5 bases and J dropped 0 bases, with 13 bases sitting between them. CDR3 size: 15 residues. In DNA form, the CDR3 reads TGTGCCAGCAGTCGCCCCGGGGCCATGAACACTGAAGCTTTCTTT. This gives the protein CASSRPGAMNTEAFF.

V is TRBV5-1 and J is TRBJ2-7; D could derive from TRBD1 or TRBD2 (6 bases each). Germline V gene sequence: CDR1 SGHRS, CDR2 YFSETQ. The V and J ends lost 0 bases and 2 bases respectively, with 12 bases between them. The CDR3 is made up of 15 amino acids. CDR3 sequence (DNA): TGCGCCAGCAGCTTGGGTTGGGGGGCTCCCTACGAGCAGTACTTC. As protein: CASSLGWGAPYEQYF.

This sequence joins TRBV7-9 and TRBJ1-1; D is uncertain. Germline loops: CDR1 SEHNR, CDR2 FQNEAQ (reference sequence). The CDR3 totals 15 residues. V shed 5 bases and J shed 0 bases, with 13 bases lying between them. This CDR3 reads CASSPRTAMNTEAFF. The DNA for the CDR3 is TGTGCCAGCAGCCCCCGGACTGCTATGAACACTGAAGCTTTCTTT.

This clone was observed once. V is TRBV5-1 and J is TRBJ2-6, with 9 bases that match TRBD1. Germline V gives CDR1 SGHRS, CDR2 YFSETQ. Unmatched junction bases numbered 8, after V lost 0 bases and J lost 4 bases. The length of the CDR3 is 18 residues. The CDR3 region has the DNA TGCGCCAGCAGCTTGGTACAGGGGGCAACAGGAGGGGCCAACGTCCTGACTTTC. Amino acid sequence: CASSLVQGATGGANVLTF. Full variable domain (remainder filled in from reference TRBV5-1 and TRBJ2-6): KAGVTQTPRYLIKTRGQQVTLSCSPISGHRSVSWYQQTPGQGLQFLFEYFSETQRNKGNFPGRFSGRQFSNSRSEMNVSTLELGDSALYLCASSLVQGATGGANVLTFGAGSRLTVL.

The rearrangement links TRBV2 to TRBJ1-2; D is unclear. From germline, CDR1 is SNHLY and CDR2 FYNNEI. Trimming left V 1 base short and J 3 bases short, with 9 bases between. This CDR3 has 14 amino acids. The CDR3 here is CASSEGGIDYGYTF. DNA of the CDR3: TGTGCCAGCAGTGAAGGGGGTATAGACTATGGCTACACCTTC.